The clone carrying this TCR beta chain was counted ten times or more. Its antigen remains unidentified. The missing CDR3 end, 3 residues past where the read stops, is filled in from the germline J gene. V dropped 1 base and J dropped 1; count of bases not matched to a gene: 9. The CDR3 is made up of 17 amino acids. Looked up from germline, CDR1 is SGHRS and CDR2 is YFSETQ. This table comes from immunoSEQ multiplex PCR, and its TCRdb copy is limited to in-frame clones, with some not included. The profile covers 57,000 or so clones, none occurring a single time. Each donor provided about 4.5 to 9 ml of heparinized whole blood. This specimen belongs to a study of T cell clonality in common variable immunodeficiency. Study-level results: Fewer TCRbeta clones were shared among CVID subjects than controls.

The chain has TRBV5-1 and TRBJ1-1; the match to TRBD1 covers 8 bases. This sequence was found in a person aged 18 to 70 in good health. Source material: peripheral blood mononuclear cells. The DNA read from the CDR3 is TGCGCCAGCAGCTTGAGGGCAGGGGGCCCTAAGAACACTGAA. This translates into CASSLRAGGPKNTE. The full CDR3 is CASSLRAGGPKNTEAFF.